This T cell receptor (beta chain) was profiled in a study of Graves' ophthalmopathy and Graves' hyperthyroidism. Study findings and constraints: It was with roughly 71% sensitivity and 72.22% specificity that the model predicted ophthalmopathy progression.

The authors amplified TCR beta CDR3 regions, and they did so from RNA transcripts for repertoire sequencing. Second-round multiplex PCR came after first-round RT-PCR with HTBI primers. TCRdb reanalysed the multiplex PCR reads using MiXCR and keeps one entry per CDR3 protein. The repertoire holds more than 1,000,000 distinct CDR3 sequences, with 35% to 45% as singletons. J was trimmed by 0 bases and V by 7 bases; bases with no gene match: 12. CDR1 and CDR2 from the germline V gene are LNHDA and SQIVND (reference sequence). CDR3 length equals 17 residues. Hyperthyroidism patients had new diagnoses, durations under 2 months, and ages of 18 to 65. Lactation, pregnancy, uncontrolled infections and other autoimmune diseases were all grounds for excluding patients. This clonotype was observed at least ten times. The target antigen is unknown.

This TCR was recovered from an adult man with Graves' hyperthyroidism. V and J are TRBV19 and TRBJ1-5; TRBD1 aligns across 7 bases. The specimen sequenced was peripheral blood or thyroid tissue (not recorded which). This CDR3 reads CASINRGTDNSNQPQHF. The DNA for the CDR3 is TGTGCCAGTATCAACCGCGGGACAGACAATAGCAATCAGCCCCAGCATTTT.